Sequencing of this T cell receptor (beta chain) was carried out in a study of T cells expressing NK-cell markers. Study overall: Investigators obtained TCR beta repertoires from sorted CD3+CD56+NKG2C+, CD3+CD56+NKG2C- and CD3+CD56-NKG2C+ T cells. Seven sequenced donors out of eight were HCMV-seropositive, one seronegative. Overall study results and limits: Each of over 5 donors carried dominant NKG2C+ clonotypes accounting for roughly 1.0-7.5% of CD8+ T cells. Topping the CD3+CD56-NKG2C+ fraction as well were these clonotypes, in a handful of donors.

A remark on this clonotype: Its antigen is currently unknown.

TCRdb derives one entry per CDR3 protein from the 5' RACE reads, leaving out DNA. Its table records 500,000 to 700,000 distinct CDR3 sequences. The CDR3 totals 14 residues. The germline gives CDR1 SGHTA, CDR2 FQGNSA. The sample consisted of blood T cells: a sorted CD56 or NKG2C T cell subset, CD4+ or CD8+ T cells, or bulk PBMC T cells (not recorded which). The gene calls are TRBV7-2 and TRBJ2-5; TCRdb's D call of TRBD1 is untestable without DNA. The TCR sequence derives from a man aged 18-30 years in good health. The CDR3 loop is CASSLDRGRETQYF.